In this sample, the clone carrying this T cell receptor beta chain turned up many times. Its target is unknown. Among the patients, none had received any treatment before thyroid surgery. These data belong to a study of metastatic and nonmetastatic thyroid tumors. Background on the study: The comparison covered peripheral blood and tumor or nodule tissue in malignant and benign thyroid patients.

Original handling: Researchers built a distant-metastasis classifier for papillary thyroid cancer that drew on CDR3 differences across clinicopathological groups. TCRdb re-called clones from the PCR reads using MiXCR. It is TCRdb's table, rather than the study itself, that gives the V and J calls and clone size. The sample has about 21,000 clones, 18% seen once. Study findings and constraints: The reported finding was significantly higher TCR beta diversity in malignant thyroid tumors relative to benign nodules, in blood and tumor.

The CDR3 runs 16 residues. Germline-derived CDR1 and CDR2 are MNHEY and SVGAGI. The V and J ends lost 0 bases and 2 bases respectively, with 14 bases between them. The receptor was derived from a male donor with papillary thyroid cancer or a benign thyroid nodule (not recorded which). Some clones in this sample may be carry-over from other donors' samples. The J gene is TRBJ2-7, the V gene TRBV6-5, with no clear D. The sample was blood. CDR3 bases: TGTGCCAGCAGTTACTCGTTGTCCGGAGACCCCTACGAGCAGTACTTC. It translates to CASSYSLSGDPYEQYF.